This T cell receptor beta chain was identified in a study of brain T cells in children with intractable seizures. Produced via immunoSEQ multiplex PCR; TCRdb's table is partial and in-frame only. The data hold roughly 120,000 clones, with 85% to 95% observed a single time. At least one anti-epileptic drug was given before surgery. The sample consisted of peripheral blood, taken at surgery. This clonotype originated in a boy in the first two years of life with hemimegalencephaly and intractable seizures.

This chain's CDR3 is CASRLLTSGANVLTF. The CDR3 DNA reads TGTGCCAGCAGACTACTGACATCTGGGGCCAACGTCCTGACTTTC. This chain joins TRBV28 and TRBJ2-6, with D unclear. V lost 6 bases and J 1 base, leaving 10 bases between the germline ends. This CDR3 has 15 residues. Looked up from germline, CDR1 is MDHEN and CDR2 is SYDVKM.